The next 9 T cell receptor beta chains were all read from a single sample in a study of blood T cell repertoires in COVID-19. Clones were sequenced by immunoSEQ multiplex PCR, and TCRdb holds only the in-frame ones, with some missing. The sample carries fewer than 30,000 clones, roughly 85% recorded once. Material: peripheral blood. All receptors derive from a human donor in a cohort sampled during active COVID-19.

The chain carries TRBV30 and TRBJ1-5; TRBD1 aligns across 11 bases. CDR1 is GTSNPN, CDR2 SVGIG, per germline (reference sequence). This CDR3 region has 15 residues. The V and J ends lost 2 bases and 6 bases, in that order; junction bases with no gene match: 6. The CDR3 DNA reads as TGTGCCTGGAGTATCGGACAGGGGGCCGGTCAGCCCCAGCATTTT. Protein product: CAWSIGQGAGQPQHF.

In DNA, the CDR3 is TGTGCCACCAGTGACTCCGGGACAGGACTTTACGAGCAGTACTTC. It specifies CATSDSGTGLYEQYF. The chain employs TRBV24-1 and TRBJ2-7; 8 nucleotides line up with TRBD1. Germline CDR1 KGHDR, CDR2 SFDVKD. J gave up 4 bases and V 4 bases, and 8 bases lay outside the gene matches. This CDR3 spans 15 amino acids.

The rearrangement uses TRBV19 and TRBJ2-3, with D uncertain. Germline V gene lookup returns CDR1 LNHDA and CDR2 SQIVND (reference sequence). The CDR3 loop spans 12 amino acids. Trimming took 3 bases from V and 5 from J, leaving 6 bases between them. The CDR3 sequence is CASSISRDTQYF. In DNA form, the CDR3 reads TGTGCCAGTAGTATCTCGCGAGATACGCAGTATTTT.

The chain uses TRBV24-1 and TRBJ2-3; 9 bases are a match to TRBD2. Trimming removed 4 bases from V and 0 bases from J; junction bases left unmatched: 4. Germline CDR1 KGHDR, CDR2 SFDVKD. This CDR3 spans 16 amino acids. This chain's CDR3 is CATSDPAGGSTDTQYF. In DNA form, the CDR3 reads TGTGCCACCAGTGACCCCGCGGGGGGGAGCACAGATACGCAGTATTTT.

V gene TRBV12-3 or TRBV12-4 combines with J gene TRBJ2-5, with 8 bases aligning to TRBD2. V lost 7 bases to trimming and J lost 3 bases; unmatched junction nucleotides: 1. This CDR3 spans 12 amino acids. The CDR3 loop reads CASTGGEETQYF. The CDR3, as DNA: TGTGCCAGCACCGGGGGGGAAGAGACCCAGTACTTC.

The chain joins TRBV4-1 to TRBJ1-2; D might be TRBD1 (6 bases). Germline loops: CDR1 MGHRA, CDR2 YSYEKL. V lost 6 bases to trimming and J lost 2 bases, with 13 bases between them. The CDR3 is made up of 14 amino acids. The CDR3: CASRAYRENYGYTF. In DNA, the CDR3 is TGCGCCAGCAGAGCATACAGGGAGAACTATGGCTACACCTTC.

The rearrangement joins TRBV2 to TRBJ2-6; D gene uncertain. V was cut by 7 bases and J by 0 bases, with 7 bases left in between. Germline V lookup: CDR1 SNHLY, CDR2 FYNNEI. CDR3 size: 14 residues. DNA for the CDR3: TGTGCCAGCAAAGAGGCCTCTGGGGCCAACGTCCTGACTTTC. Its translation: CASKEASGANVLTF.

CDR3 sequence (DNA): TGTGCCAGCAGCCAAAGGCGGCAGGGGGGCGAGATGAACACTGAAGCTTTCTTT. This sequence encodes CASSQRRQGGEMNTEAFF. The chain has TRBV3-1 (or the pseudogene TRBV3-2) and TRBJ1-1, with 7 bases aligning to TRBD1. The germline V gene encodes CDR1 LGHDT and CDR2 YNNKEL (reference sequence). Trimming cost V 2 bases and J 0 bases; bases outside gene matches: 12. The CDR3 is 18 residues long.

The J gene is TRBJ1-2, the V gene TRBV7-2; D unclear. Germline V gives CDR1 SGHTA, CDR2 FQGNSA. The CDR3 consists of 15 residues. Trimming left V 7 bases short and J 2 bases short, with 17 bases between. The CDR3 loop reads CASNLRLPGNYGYTF. In DNA, the CDR3 is TGTGCCAGCAACCTAAGACTCCCGGGGAACTATGGCTACACCTTC.